This T cell receptor beta chain was sequenced for a study of blood T cell repertoires in COVID-19. At the level of the study: Italy, Spain and the United States were the sources of the convalescent and acute COVID-19 samples. Nucleic acid was either cDNA or gDNA, and it came from T cells, B-cell-depleted T cells, or PBMCs.

Germline V gene data show CDR1 as LNHDA and CDR2 as SQIVND (reference sequence). The length of the CDR3 is 17 residues. Germline trimming cut 5 bases from V and 3 bases from J; bases unmatched to any gene: 10. Per the original data handling: Estimates of nucleated cell counts were drawn from the amplification of reference gene primers. This table comes from immunoSEQ multiplex PCR, and its TCRdb copy is limited to in-frame clones, with some not included. V and J calls and clone size are as listed in that table; D and trimming were resolved from the DNA. The data show about 90,000 clones, 90% to 95% seen once.

This sequence was found in a human donor with active COVID-19. The donor label of this sample is uncertain. The sequencing input was peripheral blood. The rearrangement joins TRBV19 to TRBJ1-6; 7 nucleotides match TRBD1. The CDR3 loop is CASSGAGGRGYNSPLHF. The CDR3 nucleotides are TGTGCCAGTAGTGGAGCAGGGGGTAGGGGCTATAATTCACCCCTCCACTTT.